A selection of T cell receptor beta chains follows, all from one sample in a study of identifying expanded T cells in peripheral blood. Produced via immunoSEQ multiplex PCR; TCRdb's table is partial and in-frame only. Of under 95,000 clones listed, roughly 90% are singletons. The sequencing sample was made of blood. The receptors stem from a person aged 18 to 70 in good health. The CDR3 runs from the conserved cysteine through the conserved F or W. A D gene is named only where the DNA matches it firmly. Some rows have no size entry. The others give once, few or many, or a class for an expanded clone.

TRBV29-1	TRBD1	.	TRBJ1-1	CSVAPTGGAGAFF	TGCAGCGTTGCCCCGACAGGGGGCGCGGGAGCTTTCTTT
TRBV2	.	.	TRBJ1-2	CASSDGENYGYTF	TGTGCCAGCAGTGATGGGGAAAACTATGGCTACACCTTC
TRBV7-2	.	.	TRBJ2-5	CASSWTRTGQETQYF	TGTGCCAGCAGTTGGACTAGGACAGGACAAGAGACCCAGTACTTC
TRBV28	.	few	TRBJ2-7	CASSPRGSEQYF	TGTGCCAGCAGCCCCCGAGGGAGCGAGCAGTACTTC
TRBV18	TRBD1	.	TRBJ1-2	CASSPRLTGEAYGYTF	TGTGCCAGCTCACCAAGACTGACAGGGGAGGCCTATGGCTACACCTTC
TRBV11-2	.	.	TRBJ1-1	CASSLVRGAEAFF	TGTGCCAGCAGCTTAGTTAGGGGGGCTGAAGCTTTCTTT
TRBV10-2	.	.	TRBJ2-7	CASSPSSQRVEQYF	TGCGCCAGCAGCCCCAGTTCCCAGCGGGTCGAGCAGTACTTC
TRBV28	TRBD2	.	TRBJ2-1	CASRLAGTYNEQFF	TGTGCCAGCAGACTAGCGGGTACCTACAATGAGCAGTTCTTC
TRBV25-1	TRBD2	.	TRBJ2-1	CASRLAGSSYNEQFF	TGTGCCAGCAGACTAGCGGGGAGCTCCTACAATGAGCAGTTCTTC
TRBV27	.	.	TRBJ1-1	CASSLSARGGNTEAFF	TGTGCCAGCAGTTTATCGGCTCGGGGCGGAAACACTGAAGCTTTCTTT
TRBV10-3	.	.	TRBJ2-7	CAISGTGAYEQYF	TGTGCCATCAGTGGTACAGGTGCCTACGAGCAGTACTTC
TRBV5-4	TRBD2	.	TRBJ2-5	CASSTRLAGEETQYF	TGTGCCAGCAGCACCCGACTAGCGGGGGAGGAGACCCAGTACTTC
TRBV30	.	.	TRBJ2-7	CAWSTSYAPSYEQYF	TGTGCCTGGAGCACAAGCTACGCCCCCAGCTACGAGCAGTACTTC
TRBV28	.	.	TRBJ2-6	CASSRRQGFSGANVLTF	TGTGCCAGCAGTCGCCGGCAGGGGTTCTCTGGGGCCAACGTCCTGACTTTC
TRBV5-6	TRBD2	.	TRBJ2-7	CASSYSAGAYEQYF	TGTGCCAGCAGCTATTCCGCGGGGGCCTACGAGCAGTACTTC
TRBV19	.	.	TRBJ2-3	CASSIGTTSTDTQYF	TGTGCCAGTAGTATAGGGACGACTAGCACAGATACGCAGTATTTT
TRBV19	.	.	TRBJ2-7	CASSPSRSGYEQYF	TGTGCCAGTAGTCCGTCCCGATCGGGGTACGAGCAGTACTTC
TRBV7-9	TRBD1	.	TRBJ2-2	CASSHVGTGVSGELFF	TGTGCCAGCAGCCACGTTGGGACAGGGGTATCCGGGGAGCTGTTTTTT
TRBV13	.	.	TRBJ1-2	CASTNPRASNYGYTF	TGTGCCAGCACCAACCCCAGGGCATCCAATTATGGCTACACCTTC
TRBV11-2	.	.	TRBJ2-7	CASRLQNLQVYEQYF	TGTGCCAGCAGGTTACAGAACCTCCAGGTTTACGAGCAGTACTTC
TRBV11-2	.	.	TRBJ2-2	CASSLAHGRGTGELFF	TGTGCCAGCAGCTTAGCCCATGGGAGAGGCACCGGGGAGCTGTTTTTT
TRBV6-1	.	.	TRBJ2-1	CASSEGRGNEQFF	TGTGCCAGCAGTGAGGGTCGGGGTAATGAGCAGTTCTTC
TRBV7-2	.	.	TRBJ2-7	CASSELAPEGQYF	TGTGCCAGCAGCGAACTAGCTCCAGAGGGGCAGTACTTC
TRBV27	.	.	TRBJ1-6	CASSFYSSPLHF	TGTGCCAGCAGTTTCTACAGTTCACCCCTCCACTTT
TRBV2	.	.	TRBJ1-1	CASSATGFTEAFF	TGTGCCAGCAGTGCTACAGGGTTTACTGAAGCTTTCTTT
TRBV19	.	.	TRBJ1-2	CASSIENAGTGGYTF	TGTGCCAGTTCGATAGAAAACGCAGGGACCGGTGGCTACACCTTC
TRBV28	.	.	TRBJ1-3	CASRPPTGPGNTIYF	TGTGCCAGCAGACCCCCCACAGGGCCTGGAAACACCATATATTTT
TRBV2	.	.	TRBJ1-2	CASSEYEGDGYTF	TGTGCCAGCAGTGAATATGAAGGGGATGGCTACACCTTC
TRBV7-9	.	.	TRBJ2-7	CASSLGDEQYF	TGTGCCAGCAGCTTAGGGGACGAGCAGTACTTC
TRBV4-2	TRBD2	.	TRBJ2-7	CASSQDLAGGEQYF	TGTGCCAGCAGCCAAGATCTAGCGGGTGGCGAGCAGTACTTC
TRBV5-1	TRBD1	few	TRBJ2-1	CASSPESRGEQFF	TGCGCCAGCAGCCCGGAAAGCAGGGGGGAGCAGTTCTTC
TRBV13	.	.	TRBJ1-1	CASSSKYTEAFF	TGTGCCAGCAGCTCGAAATACACTGAAGCTTTCTTT